This T cell receptor beta chain originates from a study of CD8 T cells in Susac syndrome (dated by TCRdb to between 2018 and 2020). A note on the overall study: The study used repertoire sequencing to test whether antigen drove CD8+ T cell activation and differentiation in Susac syndrome. Clonality of the CD8+ T cell repertoire was compared between around 13 healthy donors, roughly 14 Susac syndrome patients and about 15 multiple sclerosis patients.

Findings and caveats that apply to the study as a whole: The number of individuals in the TCR sequencing and HLA analysis was recognized as being relatively small.

RNA was extracted using the RNeasy kit, and about 0.45 to 1 ug of the RNA was reverse transcribed with random hexamers. TCR beta CDR3 regions were amplified with the immunoSEQ multiplex PCR assay covering 54 Vbeta and 13 Jbeta segments. To correct PCR amplification bias, a synthetic template baseline was used for both primer optimization and computational correction. In the paper's pipeline: Reads were assigned to V, D and J genes according to IMGT and analyzed in immunoSEQ Analyzer, with only productive sequences retained. Clonality was calculated as one minus the Shannon entropy normalized by log2 of the number of productive unique sequences. For each patient and control, public and private clones were evaluated within the 100 most prevalent clones. Susac-specific clones were defined as absent from healthy and MS cohorts, around 980 published viral clones and other ImmuneACCESS disease sequences. TCRdb applied fastp at Q25 and MiXCR to the public reads, then kept only in-frame beta chains. CDR3 protein duplicates are merged, each entry listing the most common genes and DNA. The authors' filters were not applied to this entry. The sample yields about 140,000 distinct CDR3 sequences; about 93% were counted once. The ten largest account for about 0.26% of the sample.

Peripheral blood CD8+ and CD4+ T cells from healthy donors, Susac syndrome patients and multiple sclerosis patients were profiled by high-throughput TCR beta sequencing. Healthy donors were age- and sex-matched controls. CD8+ TEMRA cells were enriched by FACS, while bulk CD8+ and CD4+ T cells were purified by magnetic negative isolation. Blood was collected in EDTA tubes and processed within 24 hours, with PBMCs isolated through density gradient centrifugation. PBMCs intended for TCR sequencing were frozen in liquid nitrogen and were later thawed in a 37 degrees C water bath. The sorted or isolated CD4+, CD8+ and CD8+ TEMRA cells reached a purity of at least 90%. As concerns this clonotype: Its antigen remains unidentified. No much larger clone is present one base from it, and per-base qualities are unavailable.

The sample consisted of CD8+ T cells from PBMCs. The receptor was derived from a human donor in good health.

The nucleotide sequence is given as TGTGCCAGCAGCTTGGAAGGGACAGGGAACTATGGCTACACCTTC. Translated, it gives CASSLEGTGNYGYTF. The chain is encoded by TRBV5-6 joined to TRBJ1-2, and 9 junctional nucleotides match TRBD1. Including cysteine and phenylalanine, the CDR3 has 15 amino acids. CDR3 DNA is the only sequence kept; it has 45 bases, read in frame from the first base. CDR1 SGHDT and CDR2 YYEEEE are derived from the germline V gene. Here V drops 0 bases and J drops 2 bases, and the junction holds 2 bases not matched to any gene.